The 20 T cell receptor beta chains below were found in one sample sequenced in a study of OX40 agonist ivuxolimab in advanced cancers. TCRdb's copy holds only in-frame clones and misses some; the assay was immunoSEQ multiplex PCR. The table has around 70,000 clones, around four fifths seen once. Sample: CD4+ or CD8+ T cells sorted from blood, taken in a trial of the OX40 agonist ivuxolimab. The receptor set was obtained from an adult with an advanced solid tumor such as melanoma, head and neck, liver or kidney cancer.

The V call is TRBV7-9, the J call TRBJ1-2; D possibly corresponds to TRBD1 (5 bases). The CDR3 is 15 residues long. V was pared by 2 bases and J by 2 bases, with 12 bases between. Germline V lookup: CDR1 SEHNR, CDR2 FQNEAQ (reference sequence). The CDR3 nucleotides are TGTGCCAGCAGCTTACCGACAGTAATGAACTATGGCTACACCTTC. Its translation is CASSLPTVMNYGYTF.

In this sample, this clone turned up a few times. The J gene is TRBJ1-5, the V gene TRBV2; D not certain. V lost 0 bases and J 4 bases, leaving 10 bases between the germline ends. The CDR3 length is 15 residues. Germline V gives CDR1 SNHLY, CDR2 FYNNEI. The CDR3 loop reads CASSEALRGNQPQHF. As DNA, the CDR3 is TGTGCCAGCAGTGAAGCGCTTCGGGGTAATCAGCCCCAGCATTTT.

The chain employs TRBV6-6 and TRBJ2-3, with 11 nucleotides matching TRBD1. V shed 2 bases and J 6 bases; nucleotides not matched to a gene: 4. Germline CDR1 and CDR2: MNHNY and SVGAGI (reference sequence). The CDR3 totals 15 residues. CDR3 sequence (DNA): TGTGCCAGCAGTTACGGGACAGGGGGAGGGGATACGCAGTATTTT. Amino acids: CASSYGTGGGDTQYF.

The DNA of the CDR3 is TGTGCCACTAGCGGGACACATAAAGAGACCCAGTACTTC. This gives the protein CATSGTHKETQYF. The gene calls are TRBV19 and TRBJ2-5, with 9 bases matching TRBD2. CDR3 length: 13 amino acids. The germline V gene has CDR1 LNHDA and CDR2 SQIVND (reference sequence). The V and J ends lost 10 bases and 3 bases, in that order; junction bases with no gene match: 6.

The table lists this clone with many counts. The CDR3 DNA reads as TGCGCCAGCAGCCAAGATCGAGGGCGGGGAGGAAACACCATATATTTT. Its translation is CASSQDRGRGGNTIYF. The J gene is TRBJ1-3, the V gene TRBV4-1; D gene ambiguous. This CDR3 contains 16 residues. With 0 bases removed from V and 4 bases from J, the gap between germline ends came to 13 bases. Germline V gene data show CDR1 as MGHRA and CDR2 as YSYEKL.

This CDR3 is CASSKRPRTGAPNYGYTF. The CDR3 DNA reads as TGTGCCAGTAGTAAACGCCCGAGGACAGGGGCCCCCAACTATGGCTACACCTTC. The chain uses TRBV19 and TRBJ1-2; TRBD1 agrees at 9 bases. V lost 4 bases to trimming and J lost 2 bases; unmatched junction nucleotides: 14. Germline loops: CDR1 LNHDA, CDR2 SQIVND (reference sequence). The CDR3 has 18 amino acids.

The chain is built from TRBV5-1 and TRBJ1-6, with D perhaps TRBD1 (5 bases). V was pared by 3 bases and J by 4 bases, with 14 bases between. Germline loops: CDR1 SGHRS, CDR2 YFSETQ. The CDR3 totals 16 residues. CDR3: CASSWVIEGYNSPLHF. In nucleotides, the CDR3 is TGCGCCAGCAGCTGGGTGATCGAGGGGTATAATTCACCCCTCCACTTT.

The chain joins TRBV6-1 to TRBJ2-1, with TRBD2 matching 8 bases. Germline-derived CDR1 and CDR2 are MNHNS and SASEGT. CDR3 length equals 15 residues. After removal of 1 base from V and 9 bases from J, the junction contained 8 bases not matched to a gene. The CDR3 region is CASSEVGLDMGEQFF. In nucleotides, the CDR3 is TGTGCCAGCAGTGAAGTGGGACTAGATATGGGTGAGCAGTTCTTC.

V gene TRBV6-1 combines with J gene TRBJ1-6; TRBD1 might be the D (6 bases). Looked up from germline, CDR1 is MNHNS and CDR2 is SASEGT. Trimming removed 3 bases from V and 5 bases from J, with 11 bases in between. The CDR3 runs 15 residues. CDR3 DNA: TGTGCCAGCAGTGAGCTGACAGGCAATAATTCACCCCTCCACTTT. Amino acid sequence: CASSELTGNNSPLHF.

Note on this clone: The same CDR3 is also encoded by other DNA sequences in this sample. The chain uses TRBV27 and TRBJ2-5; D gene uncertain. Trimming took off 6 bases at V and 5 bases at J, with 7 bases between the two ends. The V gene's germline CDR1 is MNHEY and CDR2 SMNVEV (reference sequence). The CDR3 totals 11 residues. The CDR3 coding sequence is TGTGCCAGCAGCCTCGGGGAGACCCAGTACTTC. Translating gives CASSLGETQYF.

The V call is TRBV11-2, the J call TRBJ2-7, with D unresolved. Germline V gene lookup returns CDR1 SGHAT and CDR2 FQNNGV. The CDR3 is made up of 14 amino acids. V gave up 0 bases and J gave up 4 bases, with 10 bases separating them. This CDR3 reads CASSLELASYEQYF. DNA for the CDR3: TGTGCCAGCAGCTTAGAGCTGGCTTCTTACGAGCAGTACTTC.

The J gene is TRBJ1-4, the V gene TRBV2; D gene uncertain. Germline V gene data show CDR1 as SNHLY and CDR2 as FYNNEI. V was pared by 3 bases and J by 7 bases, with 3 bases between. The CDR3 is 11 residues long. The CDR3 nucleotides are TGTGCCAGCAGTGAGGGTGAAAAACTGTTTTTT. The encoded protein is CASSEGEKLFF.

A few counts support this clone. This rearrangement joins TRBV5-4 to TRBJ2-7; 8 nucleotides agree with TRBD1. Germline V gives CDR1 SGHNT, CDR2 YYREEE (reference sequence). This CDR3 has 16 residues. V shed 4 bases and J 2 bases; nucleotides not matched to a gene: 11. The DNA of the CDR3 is TGTGCCAGCAGCACAGGACAGGGAGGCCCTACCTACGAGCAGTACTTC. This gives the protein CASSTGQGGPTYEQYF.

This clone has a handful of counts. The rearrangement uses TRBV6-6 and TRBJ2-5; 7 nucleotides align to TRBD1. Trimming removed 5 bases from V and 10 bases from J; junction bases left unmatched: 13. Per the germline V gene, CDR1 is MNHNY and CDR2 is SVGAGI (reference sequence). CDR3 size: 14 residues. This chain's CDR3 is CASSQGTARWDQYF. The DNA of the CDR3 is TGTGCCAGCAGTCAAGGGACAGCGCGTTGGGACCAGTACTTC.

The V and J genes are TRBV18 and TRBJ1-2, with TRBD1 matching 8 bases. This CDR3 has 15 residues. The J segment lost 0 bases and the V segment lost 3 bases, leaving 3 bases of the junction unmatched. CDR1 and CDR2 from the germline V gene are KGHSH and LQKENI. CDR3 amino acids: CASSPGQGPNYGYTF. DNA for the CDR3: TGTGCCAGCTCACCCGGACAGGGACCTAACTATGGCTACACCTTC.

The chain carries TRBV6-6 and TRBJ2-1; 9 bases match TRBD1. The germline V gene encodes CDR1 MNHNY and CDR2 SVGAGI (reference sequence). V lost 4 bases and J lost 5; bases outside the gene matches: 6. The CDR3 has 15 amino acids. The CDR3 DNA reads TGTGCCAGCAGTTCGGTCGGGACAGGGAACAATGAGCAGTTCTTC. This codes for CASSSVGTGNNEQFF.

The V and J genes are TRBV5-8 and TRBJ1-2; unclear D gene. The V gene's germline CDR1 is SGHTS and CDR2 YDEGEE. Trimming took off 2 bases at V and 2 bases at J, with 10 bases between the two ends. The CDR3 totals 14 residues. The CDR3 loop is CASSLSGQNYGYTF. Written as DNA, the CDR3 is TGTGCCAGCAGCTTAAGCGGGCAGAACTATGGCTACACCTTC. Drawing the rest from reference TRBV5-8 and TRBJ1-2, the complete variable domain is EAGVTQSPTHLIKTRGQQATLRCSPISGHTSVYWYQQALGLGLQFLLWYDEGEERNRGNFPPRFSGRQFPNYSSELNVNALELEDSALYLCASSLSGQNYGYTFGSGTRLTVV.

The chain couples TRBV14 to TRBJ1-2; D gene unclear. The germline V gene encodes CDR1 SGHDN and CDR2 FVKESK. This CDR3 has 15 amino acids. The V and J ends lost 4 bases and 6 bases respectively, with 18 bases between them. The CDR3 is CASSLAQLGTHGYTF. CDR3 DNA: TGTGCCAGCAGCCTGGCCCAACTCGGTACCCATGGCTACACCTTC. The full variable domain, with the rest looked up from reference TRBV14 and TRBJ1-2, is EAGVTQFPSHSVIEKGQTVTLRCDPISGHDNLYWYRRVMGKEIKFLLHFVKESKQDESGMPNNRFLAERTGGTYSTLKVQPAELEDSGVYFCASSLAQLGTHGYTFGSGTRLTVV.

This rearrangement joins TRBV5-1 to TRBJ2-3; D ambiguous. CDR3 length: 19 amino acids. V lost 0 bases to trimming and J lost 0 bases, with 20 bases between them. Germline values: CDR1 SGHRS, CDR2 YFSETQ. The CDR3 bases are TGCGCCAGCAGCTTGGAAAGGGTCCAAACAAAAGCTAGCACAGATACGCAGTATTTT. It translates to CASSLERVQTKASTDTQYF.

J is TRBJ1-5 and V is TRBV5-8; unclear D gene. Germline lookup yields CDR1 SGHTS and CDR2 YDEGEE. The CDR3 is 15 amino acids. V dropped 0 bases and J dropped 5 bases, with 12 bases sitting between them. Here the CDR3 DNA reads TGTGCCAGCAGCTTGGGAACGAAAGCGGATCAGCCCCAGCATTTT. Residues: CASSLGTKADQPQHF.